This TCR beta chain was recorded in a study of Ad26.COV2.S vaccination and SARS-CoV-2 variants. Looking at the study overall: Intramuscular Ad26.COV2.S at 5x10^10 or 1x10^11 viral particles. Findings and caveats of the study: Analyses of TCR breadth and depth may have underestimated total T cell responses.

The CDR3 has 16 residues. Germline CDR1 and CDR2: LGHDT and YNNKEL (reference sequence). V lost 4 bases to trimming and J lost 5 bases; unmatched junction nucleotides: 6. Repertoires were generated with immunoSEQ multiplex PCR, while TCRdb's copy carries only in-frame clones and drops some. The table includes about 680,000 clones, about 89% detected once. Notes on this clone: Its antigen is as yet unknown.

As to treatment: about 20 received Ad26.COV2.S at low or high dose, single or two shots; about five received placebo; per-sample allocation not given. The investigators took samples on day 63 after the first vaccine or placebo injection. The shot given was an Ad26 vector that makes Wuhan-strain SARS-CoV-2 spike. This chain uses TRBV3-1 (or the pseudogene TRBV3-2) with TRBJ2-7; 15 bases map to TRBD2. Sequencing used peripheral blood, obtained in a trial of Ad26.COV2.S vaccine versus placebo. The receptor's source is a person aged 18-65 years who received the Ad26.COV2.S COVID-19 vaccine or a placebo. The DNA of the CDR3 is TGTGCCAGCAGCCCGGGACTAGCGGGGGGAGGGAACGAGCAGTACTTC. Residues: CASSPGLAGGGNEQYF.